The entry that follows covers one TCR beta chain sequence. CDR3 length: 13 amino acids. V was cut by 3 bases and J by 8 bases, with 11 bases left in between. Looked up from germline, CDR1 is MDHEN and CDR2 is SYDVKM. The data originate from a study of T cells in Graves' hyperthyroidism and ophthalmopathy. Amplification yielded TCR beta CDR3 regions, with RNA transcripts as the source. Researchers ran a first-round RT-PCR on the TCR CDR3 using the HTBI primer set. TCRdb reprocessed the multiplex PCR reads with MiXCR, giving one entry per CDR3 protein. This sample has about 640,000 distinct CDR3 sequences, with roughly 20% found just once.

This receptor was obtained from a man aged 25-40 years with Graves' ophthalmopathy. This sequence joins TRBV28 and TRBJ2-1; perhaps TRBD2 as D (6 bases). Sample: blood. The CDR3 sequence is CASSLGLRDEQFF. CDR3 nucleotide sequence: TGTGCCAGCAGTTTGGGACTTCGGGATGAGCAGTTCTTC.